This TCR beta chain was recorded in a study of cytomegalovirus exposure and HLA in healthy donors. General observations from the study: Clonal expansion, a later analysis showed, was greater in HLA-associated TCR beta chains than in equally common others. Later on, analysis showed that most CMV-associated TCR beta chains appeared to be HLA-restricted.

The primer mix had 60 Vbeta and 13 Jbeta primers. Sequencing was performed with immunoSEQ multiplex PCR; in TCRdb, only in-frame clones are kept and a portion is missing. This sample's clone table lists tens of thousands of clones. Germline CDR1 is SSHAT and CDR2 is FNYEAQ (reference sequence). The CDR3 consists of 15 residues. Comment on this clone: Its specificity is not known. At one end the junction does not follow the germline gene, possibly because of a read error.

The receptor was isolated from a woman aged 40 to 50 in good health and CMV-seropositive. The chain carries TRBV7-7 and TRBJ2-1; D is ambiguous. What was sequenced was PBMCs. CDR3 sequence reads: CASSLGGTAADEQFF. CDR3 nucleotide sequence: TGTGCTAGCAGCTTAGGTGGAACCGCGGCCGATGAGCAGTTCTTC.